The present TCR beta chain was sequenced within a study of early T cells in non-severe SARS-CoV-2 infection. Across the study: Sequenced bulk RNA came from whole blood that was unsorted, and chains were unpaired.

Researchers attached unique molecular identifiers to individual cDNA molecules. One entry per CDR3 protein, called by TCRdb with MiXCR from the 5' RACE reads. The table lists about 42,000 distinct CDR3 sequences, roughly 6% of them singletons. General observations from the study: Matching results from VDJdb favored anti-spike CD8 responses, leaving private and CD4 specificities undetected.

There are 13 residues in the CDR3. The V and J ends lost 6 bases and 9 bases respectively, with 12 bases between them. Germline V gives CDR1 SGHDN, CDR2 FVKESK. In this sample, this clonotype turned up many times. Its cognate antigen is unknown. The sequence derives from an adult who was a healthcare worker with PCR-confirmed SARS-CoV-2 infection or an uninfected control (not recorded which). Sequences were derived from whole blood, sampled at baseline. The chain recombines TRBV14 with TRBJ1-6, with D possibly being TRBD1 (5 bases). The CDR3, as DNA: TGTGCCAGCAGTCCGGACATAATTTCACCCCTCCACTTT. Its translation is CASSPDIISPLHF.